The 2 T cell receptor beta chains in this list originate from one sample, sequenced in a study of radiation and T cells in renal cell carcinoma. Described time point: blood 2 weeks post-SBRT. Treatment noted: 15 Gy SBRT to primary tumor, nephrectomy 4 weeks later. Only in-frame clones appear in the TCRdb table, and some are missing; sequencing was by immunoSEQ multiplex PCR. The table records roughly 150,000 clones, over 80% of them present only once. Sequencing was performed on blood, taken from a patient whose treatment included radiotherapy and nephrectomy. These receptors all come from a woman aged 45-60 years with renal cell carcinoma.

This clone has a single count. The chain has TRBV6-1 and TRBJ1-1; TRBD1 matches at 9 bases. The CDR3 spans 14 residues. V shed 7 bases and J 2 bases; nucleotides not matched to a gene: 5. From germline, CDR1 is MNHNS and CDR2 SASEGT. The CDR3 sequence is CASIWDRVNTEAFF. The CDR3 bases are TGTGCCAGCATTTGGGACAGGGTTAACACTGAAGCTTTCTTT.

V gene TRBV6-1 combines with J gene TRBJ1-2; 8 positions agree with TRBD1. With 6 bases clipped from V and 4 bases from J, the junction kept 7 bases outside the gene matches. Per germline, CDR1 MNHNS and CDR2 SASEGT. CDR3 length equals 14 residues. This chain's CDR3 is CASSSDRVSYGYTF. The CDR3 nucleotides are TGTGCCAGCAGCTCGGACAGGGTGAGCTATGGCTACACCTTC.